One and the same sample provided the 32 T cell receptor beta chains below, sequenced in a study of cytomegalovirus exposure and HLA in healthy donors. Assay: immunoSEQ multiplex PCR; the TCRdb copy retains only in-frame clones and omits some. The table records hundreds of thousands of clones, roughly 85% of them present only once. The sequenced sample consisted of PBMCs. These receptors came from a woman aged 18-30 years in good health and CMV-seronegative.

This clone has a single count. This sequence joins TRBV30 and TRBJ2-2; D is uncertain. Germline CDR1 reads GTSNPN; CDR2 reads SVGIG (reference sequence). Trimming pared 2 bases from V and 1 base from J, leaving 8 bases between. This CDR3 has 14 amino acids. CDR3 loop: CAWSSSLNTGELFF. In DNA form, the CDR3 reads TGTGCCTGGAGTAGCTCTTTGAACACCGGGGAGCTGTTTTTT.

The chain joins TRBV19 to TRBJ1-4, with 8 positions matching TRBD1. Germline V gene sequence: CDR1 LNHDA, CDR2 SQIVND (reference sequence). Trimming at V came to 2 bases and at J to 8 bases, leaving 7 bases not matched to a gene. The CDR3 loop spans 15 amino acids. CDR3: CASSITPGGAEKLFF. CDR3 DNA sequence: TGTGCCAGTAGTATAACCCCAGGGGGCGCGGAAAAACTGTTTTTT. Complete variable domain (other parts from reference TRBV19 and TRBJ1-4): DGGITQSPKYLFRKEGQNVTLSCEQNLNHDAMYWYRQDPGQGLRLIYYSQIVNDFQKGDIAEGYSVSREKKESFPLTVTSAQKNPTAFYLCASSITPGGAEKLFFGSGTQLSVL.

The chain links TRBV19 to TRBJ2-2; weak D call: TRBD1 (6 bases). Germline assignment: CDR1 LNHDA and CDR2 SQIVND (reference sequence). The germline V and J ends were trimmed by 6 bases and 6 bases, with 17 bases remaining between them. The CDR3 is 15 amino acids. In DNA, the CDR3 is TGTGCCAGTAGCCCCCCGGACAGCCGACCCGGGGAGCTGTTTTTT. It codes for CASSPPDSRPGELFF.

This chain joins TRBV27 and TRBJ2-1; 10 nucleotides match TRBD1. Germline lookup yields CDR1 MNHEY and CDR2 SMNVEV (reference sequence). After removal of 5 bases from V and 2 bases from J, the junction contained 0 bases not matched to a gene. This CDR3 comprises 14 residues. The CDR3 nucleotides read TGTGCCAGCAGTGGGACAGGGGCCTACAATGAGCAGTTCTTC. Translating it yields CASSGTGAYNEQFF.

This chain connects TRBV6-1 to TRBJ2-5; maybe TRBD1 (6 bases). There are 12 residues in the CDR3. The ends were cut back, 8 bases at V and 7 bases at J, with 14 bases in the middle. Germline CDR1 and CDR2: MNHNS and SASEGT. As DNA, the CDR3 is TGTGCCAGCTTATGGGGGCCGGGGACCCAGTACTTC. Translating it yields CASLWGPGTQYF.

This clone was observed a handful of times. The CDR3 sequence: CASSPRDTSPYGYTF. CDR3 in DNA: TGTGCCAGCAGCCCCCGGGACACAAGCCCCTATGGCTACACCTTC. The chain carries TRBV14 and TRBJ1-2, with D tentatively TRBD1 (6 bases). The CDR3 has 15 residues. Germline CDR1 and CDR2: SGHDN and FVKESK. Deletions cut 4 bases from V and 4 bases from J, with 16 bases between. The variable domain in full, with the rest retrieved from reference TRBV14 and TRBJ1-2, is EAGVTQFPSHSVIEKGQTVTLRCDPISGHDNLYWYRRVMGKEIKFLLHFVKESKQDESGMPNNRFLAERTGGTYSTLKVQPAELEDSGVYFCASSPRDTSPYGYTFGSGTRLTVV.

This sequence joins TRBV19 and TRBJ1-1; TRBD1 is a possible D gene (5 bases). V dropped 5 bases and J dropped 7 bases, with 14 bases sitting between them. This CDR3 has 13 amino acids. The germline CDR1 and CDR2 sequences are LNHDA and SQIVND (reference sequence). CDR3 region: CASSFTGGSEAFF. In DNA, the CDR3 is TGTGCCAGTAGTTTTACGGGGGGAAGTGAAGCTTTCTTT.

The chain couples TRBV30 to TRBJ2-3; 13 bases line up with TRBD2. V dropped 5 bases and J dropped 3; count of bases not matched to a gene: 5. Germline CDR1 GTSNPN, CDR2 SVGIG (reference sequence). The length of the CDR3 is 15 residues. DNA for the CDR3: TGTGCCTGGGCCGAACTAGCGGGGGGGACAGATACGCAGTATTTT. Its protein is CAWAELAGGTDTQYF. Supplemented by reference TRBV30 and TRBJ2-3, the full variable domain reads SQTIHQWPATLVQPVGSPLSLECTVEGTSNPNLYWYRQAAGRGLQLLFYSVGIGQISSEVPQNLSASRPQDRQFILSSKKLLLSDSGFYLCAWAELAGGTDTQYFGPGTRLTVL.

The CDR3 loop is CASTPRAGFSNQPQHF. The DNA of the CDR3 is TGTGCCAGCACCCCACGGGCAGGGTTTAGCAATCAGCCCCAGCATTTT. The chain has TRBV28 and TRBJ1-5; D is perhaps TRBD1 (5 bases). The CDR3 consists of 16 residues. CDR1 and CDR2 from the germline V gene are MDHEN and SYDVKM. V lost 7 bases and J lost 0, with 16 bases in between.

The chain links TRBV7-9 to TRBJ1-2; 7 bases align to TRBD1. Germline CDR1 is SEHNR and CDR2 is FQNEAQ (reference sequence). V trimming: 4 bases; J trimming: 4 bases; junction bases outside the gene matches: 12. This CDR3 is 16 amino acids long. The CDR3 sequence is CASSSPLQQGSYGYTF. The CDR3 DNA reads TGTGCCAGCAGCTCACCGCTCCAACAGGGGAGCTATGGCTACACCTTC.

This clone was detected only a few times. V and J are TRBV27 and TRBJ1-1; a possible D gene is TRBD1 (6 bases). The CDR3 has 14 amino acids. V was pared by 6 bases and J by 0 bases, with 11 bases between. Germline assignment: CDR1 MNHEY and CDR2 SMNVEV (reference sequence). The CDR3: CASRGRGMNTEAFF. The CDR3 coding sequence is TGTGCCAGCAGGGGAAGGGGGATGAACACTGAAGCTTTCTTT.

This clone was counted between two and nine times. The chain carries TRBV7-2 and TRBJ1-1, with D uncertain. The CDR3 consists of 13 residues. Per the germline V gene, CDR1 is SGHTA and CDR2 is FQGNSA. V dropped 1 base and J dropped 12 bases, with 15 bases sitting between them. CDR3 protein: CASSLERREVTFF. Here the CDR3 DNA reads TGTGCCAGCAGCTTAGAAAGGAGGGAGGTGACTTTCTTT.

The chain carries TRBV2 and TRBJ1-6; D not certain. Germline CDR1 and CDR2: SNHLY and FYNNEI. The germline V and J ends were trimmed by 6 bases and 8 bases, with 8 bases remaining between them. This CDR3 is built from 12 residues. As DNA, the CDR3 is TGTGCCAGCAGACCCTCAGATTCACCCCTCCACTTT. Protein sequence: CASRPSDSPLHF.

This clone was found a few times. The chain combines TRBV13 with TRBJ2-3, with D maybe TRBD1 (5 bases). Trimming pared 1 base from V and 4 bases from J, leaving 6 bases between. The CDR3 consists of 13 residues. Germline assignment: CDR1 PRHDT and CDR2 FYEKMQ (reference sequence). The CDR3 DNA follows: TGTGCCAGCAGCTTAGAAGGGGCAGATACGCAGTATTTT. Residues: CASSLEGADTQYF.

V and J are TRBV28 and TRBJ2-1; 10 nucleotides agree with TRBD2. The V segment lost 4 bases and the J segment 2 bases; nucleotides outside the gene matches: 14. Germline values: CDR1 MDHEN, CDR2 SYDVKM. CDR3 length: 19 amino acids. CDR3 loop: CASSSSGLAKPSTYNEQFF. CDR3 nucleotides: TGTGCCAGCAGTTCATCGGGACTAGCGAAACCTTCGACCTACAATGAGCAGTTCTTC.

This chain uses TRBV6-5 with TRBJ1-5; the match to TRBD1 covers 8 bases. The CDR3 contains 15 residues. Losses at the gene ends were 5 bases for V and 4 bases for J; bases not matched to a gene: 7. The V gene's germline CDR1 is MNHEY and CDR2 SVGAGI. This CDR3 reads CASSADRGDNQPQHF. In nucleotides, the CDR3 is TGTGCCAGCAGTGCCGACAGGGGTGATAATCAGCCCCAGCATTTT.

The rearrangement joins TRBV11-2 to TRBJ2-7; D might be TRBD1 (6 bases). There are 15 residues in the CDR3. The germline V gene encodes CDR1 SGHAT and CDR2 FQNNGV. Trimming left V 1 base short and J 2 bases short, with 12 bases between. CDR3 sequence: CASSLGPGVPYEQYF. CDR3 DNA: TGTGCCAGCAGCTTAGGCCCAGGGGTACCCTACGAGCAGTACTTC.

The chain employs TRBV5-8 and TRBJ2-1, with 7 bases fitting TRBD1. J gave up 15 bases and V 5 bases, and 20 bases lay outside the gene matches. The CDR3 is made up of 15 amino acids. Germline V gives CDR1 SGHTS, CDR2 YDEGEE. The CDR3, as DNA: TGTGCCAGCAGACCCCCGGGACAGCCTATTCTAGGGGTGTTCTTC. Translating it yields CASRPPGQPILGVFF.

The rearrangement links TRBV27 to TRBJ2-1; 10 nucleotides line up with TRBD2. The CDR3 is 14 residues long. CDR1 and CDR2 from the germline V gene are MNHEY and SMNVEV (reference sequence). After removal of 10 bases from V and 9 bases from J, the junction contained 12 bases not matched to a gene. The CDR3 region is CATQVTSGLIEQFF. In DNA, the CDR3 is TGTGCCACCCAGGTGACTAGCGGGCTTATTGAGCAGTTCTTC.

The chain recombines TRBV7-9 with TRBJ2-1; D possibly corresponds to TRBD2 (6 bases). The CDR3 length is 17 residues. The V end was cut by 2 bases, the J end by 0 bases, with 14 bases between. Germline V gene sequence: CDR1 SEHNR, CDR2 FQNEAQ (reference sequence). CDR3 region: CASSLIVGTDSYNEQFF. CDR3 bases: TGTGCCAGCAGCTTAATCGTGGGGACTGACTCCTACAATGAGCAGTTCTTC.

The V and J genes are TRBV7-9 and TRBJ1-2; 8 bases fit TRBD1. Trimming removed 4 bases from V and 8 bases from J; junction bases left unmatched: 21. The CDR3 length is 18 residues. Germline values: CDR1 SEHNR, CDR2 FQNEAQ (reference sequence). CDR3 sequence: CASSYSPLGSPNRGGYTF. The DNA for the CDR3 is TGTGCCAGCAGCTACTCCCCACTCGGTTCTCCTAACAGGGGGGGCTACACCTTC. Full variable domain (remainder filled in from reference TRBV7-9 and TRBJ1-2): DTGVSQNPRHKITKRGQNVTFRCDPISEHNRLYWYRQTLGQGPEFLTYFQNEAQLEKSRLLSDRFSAERPKGSFSTLEIQRTEQGDSAMYLCASSYSPLGSPNRGGYTFGSGTRLTVV.

This sequence joins TRBV6-4 and TRBJ2-1; 12 bases map to TRBD1. There are 14 residues in the CDR3. Trimming removed 6 bases from V and 6 bases from J; junction bases left unmatched: 3. The germline CDR1 and CDR2 sequences are MRHNA and SNTAGT. CDR3 bases: TGTGCCAGCAGCCAGGGACAGGGGGCCAATGAGCAGTTCTTC. Translation gives CASSQGQGANEQFF.

Turning to this clone: This sample also contains other DNA sequences that code for the same CDR3. The chain couples TRBV7-2 to TRBJ1-1; no clear D gene. Germline V gene lookup returns CDR1 SGHTA and CDR2 FQGNSA. V was shortened by 3 bases and J by 1 base, with 6 bases between the two germline ends. The CDR3 length is 13 residues. CDR3 amino acids: CASSFSRNTEAFF. CDR3 in DNA: TGTGCCAGCAGCTTCTCCCGGAACACTGAAGCTTTCTTT.

This clone was observed a handful of times. V gene TRBV6-5 combines with J gene TRBJ1-1, with TRBD1 as a possible D gene (5 bases). Germline V gene sequence: CDR1 MNHEY, CDR2 SVGAGI. The germline V and J ends were trimmed by 2 bases and 4 bases, with 11 bases remaining between them. The CDR3 is made up of 14 amino acids. The CDR3 is CASSYGAGGTEAFF. CDR3 in DNA: TGTGCCAGCAGTTACGGCGCGGGGGGCACTGAAGCTTTCTTT.

With respect to this clone: Germline is not matched at one junction end, which may reflect a read error. The V and J genes are TRBV30 and TRBJ1-1; D remains ambiguous. Germline lookup yields CDR1 GTSNPN and CDR2 SVGIG (reference sequence). The CDR3 covers 13 residues. The CDR3 sequence: CAWNHGMNAEAFF. CDR3 DNA sequence: TGTGCCTGGAATCACGGGATGAACGCTGAAGCTTTCTTT. Full variable domain (remainder filled in from reference TRBV30 and TRBJ1-1): SQTIHQWPATLVQPVGSPLSLECTVEGTSNPNLYWYRQAAGRGLQLLFYSVGIGQISSEVPQNLSASRPQDRQFILSSKKLLLSDSGFYLCAWNHGMNAEAFFGQGTRLTVV.

The V and J genes are TRBV7-9 and TRBJ2-7; TRBD2 agrees at 9 bases. The CDR3 contains 17 residues. V was pared by 0 bases and J by 4 bases, with 10 bases of the junction left unmatched. Germline loops: CDR1 SEHNR, CDR2 FQNEAQ (reference sequence). The CDR3 DNA reads as TGTGCCAGCAGCTTAGCCTCGAGCGGGGGGCTTATTTACGAGCAGTACTTC. Protein sequence: CASSLASSGGLIYEQYF.

The genes are TRBV27 and TRBJ2-4; D may be TRBD2 (5 bases). The V end was cut by 5 bases, the J end by 3 bases, with 20 bases between. Germline V gene lookup returns CDR1 MNHEY and CDR2 SMNVEV (reference sequence). The CDR3 contains 17 residues. CDR3 coding DNA: TGTGCCAGCAGTCCCTTTTTTCAGTCGGAGGTCAAAAACATTCAGTACTTC. Protein product: CASSPFFQSEVKNIQYF.

The gene calls are TRBV4-1 and TRBJ2-1, with D perhaps matching TRBD1 (6 bases). The CDR3 loop spans 17 amino acids. Deletions cut 3 bases from V and 5 bases from J, with 20 bases between. Germline V gene lookup returns CDR1 MGHRA and CDR2 YSYEKL. The CDR3 sequence: CASSQLSVGGWDNEQFF. The CDR3, as DNA: TGCGCCAGCAGCCAGCTCTCCGTAGGGGGTTGGGACAATGAGCAGTTCTTC.

The J gene is TRBJ2-5, the V gene TRBV5-4, with D possibly matching TRBD1 (5 bases). This CDR3 comprises 13 residues. Germline assignment: CDR1 SGHNT and CDR2 YYREEE (reference sequence). The V end was cut by 5 bases, the J end by 2 bases, with 10 bases between. This CDR3 reads CASSGAAQETQYF. The CDR3 DNA is TGTGCCAGCAGTGGGGCAGCTCAAGAGACCCAGTACTTC.

The V gene is TRBV6-8, the J gene TRBJ2-3, with 10 bases identical to TRBD2. CDR1 is MNHGY, CDR2 SAAAGT, per germline. The V and J ends lost 4 bases and 3 bases, in that order; junction bases with no gene match: 4. This CDR3 comprises 15 residues. DNA for the CDR3: TGTGCCAGCAGTTTAGCGGGGGGTACGACAGATACGCAGTATTTT. Translated, it gives CASSLAGGTTDTQYF.

The V gene is TRBV4-1, the J gene TRBJ2-7; 9 bases map to TRBD1. The CDR3 is made up of 14 amino acids. Per the germline V gene, CDR1 is MGHRA and CDR2 is YSYEKL. With V trimmed by 4 bases and J by 2 bases, 3 bases remained unmatched. CDR3 sequence: CASSPQGAAYEQYF. The CDR3 nucleotides are TGCGCCAGCAGCCCACAGGGGGCGGCCTACGAGCAGTACTTC.

The chain employs TRBV5-1 and TRBJ1-2, with TRBD1 identical over 7 bases. Germline CDR1 and CDR2: SGHRS and YFSETQ. The CDR3 spans 15 residues. Trimming at V came to 2 bases and at J to 7 bases, leaving 11 bases not matched to a gene. The CDR3 region is CASSFPEGAAGGYTF. The CDR3 DNA sequence: TGCGCCAGCAGCTTCCCTGAGGGGGCTGCGGGTGGCTACACCTTC. Full variable domain (missing parts from reference TRBV5-1 and TRBJ1-2): KAGVTQTPRYLIKTRGQQVTLSCSPISGHRSVSWYQQTPGQGLQFLFEYFSETQRNKGNFPGRFSGRQFSNSRSEMNVSTLELGDSALYLCASSFPEGAAGGYTFGSGTRLTVV.